The 7 T cell receptor beta chains given below trace back to one sample, sequenced in a study of T cell responses to AZD1222 COVID-19 vaccine. TCRdb's copy holds only in-frame clones and misses some; the assay was immunoSEQ multiplex PCR. Of 150,000 to 200,000 clones listed, approximately 95% are singletons. The sample in question was peripheral blood, obtained on day 0 of AZD1222 vaccination. The receptors were gathered from an adult in good health.

The CDR3 coding sequence is TGTGCCAGCAAAAAGGGGTTCAGTGTGGACATTCAGTACTTC. Its protein is CASKKGFSVDIQYF. The chain recombines TRBV2 with TRBJ2-4, with D possibly being TRBD1 (5 bases). This CDR3 region has 14 residues. Trimming stripped 7 bases from V and 8 bases from J, with 18 bases between. Germline CDR1 reads SNHLY; CDR2 reads FYNNEI.

This chain connects TRBV12-3 or TRBV12-4 to TRBJ2-7; D not resolved. The ends were cut back, 6 bases at V and 1 base at J, with 4 bases in the middle. The CDR3 is 11 amino acids. The CDR3 protein is CASSPSYEQYF. DNA for the CDR3: TGTGCCAGCAGCCCATCCTACGAGCAGTACTTC.

The genes are TRBV29-1 and TRBJ2-1, with TRBD2 as a possible D gene (5 bases). The CDR3 totals 12 residues. Germline V gene sequence: CDR1 SQVTM, CDR2 ANQGSEA. The germline V and J ends were trimmed by 5 bases and 15 bases, with 20 bases remaining between them. The CDR3 DNA sequence: TGCAGCGTTTCTGGGAGTACAGTTCTCCCGTTCTTC. This codes for CSVSGSTVLPFF.

The chain employs TRBV7-9 and TRBJ2-7; D is unresolved. The CDR3 covers 12 residues. V shed 1 base and J shed 6 bases, with 7 bases lying between them. CDR1 and CDR2 (germline): SEHNR, FQNEAQ (reference sequence). The CDR3 region is CASSLVSGEQYF. The CDR3 nucleotides read TGTGCCAGCAGCTTAGTTTCTGGCGAGCAGTACTTC.

This chain joins TRBV7-8 and TRBJ1-5; D unclear. From germline, CDR1 is SGHVS and CDR2 FQNEAQ. V shed 7 bases and J shed 2 bases, with 18 bases lying between them. The CDR3 runs 16 residues. The CDR3 sequence is CASTTSMGIGNQPQHF. As DNA, the CDR3 is TGTGCCAGCACTACTAGCATGGGTATCGGCAATCAGCCCCAGCATTTT.

This chain joins TRBV7-6 and TRBJ2-5, with TRBD2 matching 9 bases. The CDR3 is 14 residues long. Germline-derived CDR1 and CDR2 are SGHVS and FNYEAQ. J gave up 5 bases and V 4 bases, and 5 bases lay outside the gene matches. The CDR3 DNA reads TGTGCCAGCAGCTACTTAGCGGGGGAGGAGACCCAGTACTTC. Its translation: CASSYLAGEETQYF.

V and J are TRBV5-1 and TRBJ1-2, with D uncertain. Trimming cost V 4 bases and J 2 bases, with 9 bases left between them. The germline V gene encodes CDR1 SGHRS and CDR2 YFSETQ. The CDR3 totals 13 residues. The CDR3 nucleotides are TGCGCCAGCAGCCTAGACACGAACTATGGCTACACCTTC. This gives the protein CASSLDTNYGYTF.